This T cell receptor (beta chain) comes out of a study of T cells in Graves' hyperthyroidism and ophthalmopathy. This clonotype showed up many times. The antigen is not known. V was clipped by 3 bases and J by 7 bases; unmatched bases: 8. The CDR3 is 14 amino acids. Authors of the study amplified TCR beta CDR3 regions from RNA transcripts. Researchers ran a first-round RT-PCR on the TCR CDR3 using the HTBI primer set. TCRdb passed the multiplex PCR reads through MiXCR, listing each CDR3 protein once. The table includes 500,000 to 650,000 distinct CDR3 sequences, under 20% detected once. Whole-study results and caveats: Most expanded thyroid clonotypes above 0.001 also appeared in blood.

In the ophthalmopathy cohort, Clinical Activity Score was at least 3, NOSPECS grade at least 4, and duration under 3 months. Lactation, pregnancy, other autoimmune disease or uncontrolled infection excluded patients. This TCR was sampled from a young woman with Graves' ophthalmopathy. This chain links TRBV12-3 or TRBV12-4 with TRBJ1-2, with 7 bases matching TRBD1. The sequencing sample was made of blood. The CDR3 reads CASSFGRQGSGYTF. In DNA, the CDR3 is TGTGCCAGCAGTTTTGGACGACAGGGCTCTGGCTACACCTTC.